This TCR beta chain was captured by sequencing in a study of blood T cell repertoires in COVID-19. Study-wide context: From T cells, B-cell-depleted T cells, or PBMCs came the material, which was cDNA or gDNA.

This clone has just one count. Per germline, CDR1 MGHRA and CDR2 YSYEKL. The V end was cut by 0 bases, the J end by 7 bases, with 15 bases between. CDR3 length: 15 residues. In the original analysis: Amplified reference gene primers provided the basis for estimating nucleated cell counts. Clones were sequenced by immunoSEQ multiplex PCR, and TCRdb holds only the in-frame ones, with some missing. Clonal size and the V and J genes are those of that table, whereas D and trimming came from the DNA. Among around 150,000 clones listed, around 79% were seen once. Material: peripheral blood. The sequence was obtained from a man aged 50 to 59 with active or convalescent COVID-19. V gene TRBV4-1 combines with J gene TRBJ1-2; D gene ambiguous. The CDR3 nucleotides are TGCGCCAGCAGCCAAGAATCCCAGATTATCTCTGGCTACACCTTC. Encoded protein: CASSQESQIISGYTF.